This TCR beta chain was sequenced for a study of T cell changes during pregnancy in multiple sclerosis (dated by TCRdb to between 2018 and 2021). Background on the whole study: Changes in the T cell repertoire over the course of pregnancy were examined in this study in women with multiple sclerosis.

Compared with germline, V lacks 4 bases and J lacks 1 base; bases without a gene match: 6. The germline V gene yields MNHNS for CDR1 and SASEGT for CDR2. The CDR3 contains 15 residues, cysteine and phenylalanine counted. Only CDR3 DNA is held: 45 bases, read in frame from base 1. With respect to this clone: The antigen it binds to is not known. Base qualities are missing; no much larger clone stands one base away.

Libraries were prepared through the immunoSEQ multiplex PCR assay. The table was pulled from immuneACCESS by TCRdb, which kept in-frame rearrangements only. Such tables lose some clones; where checked, under half of the loss comes from unresolved V genes, and the rest has no known cause. The sample table shows 65,000 to 85,000 clones, and about nine tenths are seen once. The ten most abundant clones make up around 0.27% of the sample. The clonotype comes from a female donor with multiple sclerosis, enrolled in a pregnancy study. The sequence is built from TRBV6-1 and TRBJ1-1; TRBD1 matches 7 bases in the middle. This material consisted of CD4+ T cells from peripheral blood mononuclear cells, taken after pregnancy. This receptor carries the CDR3 CASSAYRGWNTEAFF. The nucleotides read TGTGCCAGCAGTGCCTACAGGGGATGGAACACTGAAGCTTTCTTT.